This record covers a single T cell receptor beta chain. This entry comes from a study of blood T cell repertoires in COVID-19. About the study: Sample material is recorded as cDNA or gDNA derived from T cells, B-cell-depleted T cells, or PBMCs.

V shed 4 bases and J 4 bases; nucleotides not matched to a gene: 6. CDR3 length equals 14 residues. Germline CDR1 reads LGHDT; CDR2 reads YNNKEL (reference sequence). Libraries were prepared by immunoSEQ multiplex PCR; TCRdb keeps only in-frame clonotypes and omits some of them. The profile shows about 370,000 clones, 89% of them singletons. Sample: peripheral blood. This chain connects TRBV3-1 (or the pseudogene TRBV3-2) to TRBJ1-2; 7 nucleotides align to TRBD1. The clonotype was recovered from a woman aged 25 to 45 with COVID-19, enrolled during active disease. As DNA, the CDR3 is TGTGCCAGCAGCCCTGCGACAGGGATCTATGGCTACACCTTC. Translation: CASSPATGIYGYTF.